This T cell receptor (beta chain) originates from a study of shared clonotypes between healthy human individuals. Sequenced by immunoSEQ multiplex PCR; TCRdb stores in-frame clones only, minus some. The repertoire includes about 2.3 million clones, 85% to 95% of them detected once, and about 0.41% sits in the top ten. General study results and limits: Sampling involved blood alone; tissue repertoires likely differ. Clonotype sharing among the donors was expected to vary with sequencing depth.

Germline CDR1 is SGHRS and CDR2 is YFSETQ. This CDR3 is 14 amino acids long. Deletions cut 4 bases from V and 5 bases from J, with 16 bases between. A note on this clone: As yet, its antigen is unknown.

The clonotype originates from a man between 18 and 29 years old in good health. Some clones in this sample may be carry-over from other donors' samples. The source material was naive CD4+ T cells from PBMCs. Noted subset: CD45RA+ positively selected. This chain uses TRBV5-1 with TRBJ2-7; D remains unclear. The CDR3 here is CASSPAPAGHEQYF. The CDR3 DNA sequence: TGCGCCAGCAGCCCGGCCCCCGCTGGGCACGAGCAGTACTTC.